Included here is one T cell receptor beta chain sequence, with context. Its target is not known. The whole isolated RNA underwent reverse transcription, so sequencing captured expressed TCRB transcripts. Here immunoSEQ multiplex PCR was the method, and the copy in TCRdb shows in-frame clones only, minus some. Here the sample spans some 40,000 clones, 45% to 50% being singletons. Purity of each sorted population was above 95%. This record belongs to a study of beta chain features in type 1 diabetes. Study-wide findings and caveats: Healthy donors had naive, central memory and Treg TCRB repertoires that appeared less similar than those seen among patients. Any PCR bias toward short templates would affect both groups alike.

The sequencing input was central memory CD4+ T cells from blood. The sequence derives from a young woman in good health.

The CDR3 region has the DNA TGTGCCAGCAGTGATCCAGGTCTGAATTCACCCCTCCACTTT. Translated: CASSDPGLNSPLHF. This chain connects TRBV25-1 to TRBJ1-6; D unclear. Germline CDR1 MGHDK, CDR2 SYGVNS. Trimming stripped 3 bases from V and 7 bases from J, with 10 bases between. CDR3 length equals 14 residues.